Below are 30 T cell receptor beta chains sequenced from a single sample in a study of radiation and T cells in renal cell carcinoma. Produced via immunoSEQ multiplex PCR; TCRdb's table is partial and in-frame only. The sample records around 130,000 clones, 70% to 90% being singletons. Time point meaning: blood 2 weeks post-SBRT. The treatment here: 15 Gy SBRT to primary tumor, nephrectomy 4 weeks later. Sequencing used blood, obtained from a patient whose treatment included radiotherapy and nephrectomy. The receptors were sampled from a woman aged 55-69 years with renal cell carcinoma.

A few counts support this clone. The J gene is TRBJ2-2, the V gene TRBV4-1; D is uncertain. V shed 4 bases and J shed 1 base, with 10 bases lying between them. The CDR3 covers 15 residues. The germline gives CDR1 MGHRA, CDR2 YSYEKL. Here the CDR3 reads CASSPPDGNTGELFF. The CDR3 DNA reads TGCGCCAGCAGCCCACCGGACGGGAACACCGGGGAGCTGTTTTTT.

This clone was found once. The gene calls are TRBV5-8 and TRBJ1-4; 8 nucleotides match TRBD1. V trimming: 4 bases; J trimming: 2 bases; junction bases outside the gene matches: 10. This CDR3 has 17 amino acids. Germline-derived CDR1 and CDR2 are SGHTS and YDEGEE. The CDR3 DNA reads as TGTGCCAGCAGCCGCGGACAGGGATTGGGGACTAATGAAAAACTGTTTTTT. It translates to CASSRGQGLGTNEKLFF.

A single count supports this clone. V and J are TRBV5-5 and TRBJ1-5; tentative D call: TRBD1 (5 bases). CDR3 size: 14 residues. Trimming left V 8 bases short and J 5 bases short, with 17 bases between. The germline V gene encodes CDR1 SGHKS and CDR2 YYEKEE (reference sequence). In DNA, the CDR3 is TGTGCCAGAAGCCCGGGGGACGGTCATCAGCCCCAGCATTTT. It yields the protein CARSPGDGHQPQHF. The whole variable domain, filled in from reference TRBV5-5 and TRBJ1-5, reads DAGVTQSPTHLIKTRGQQVTLRCSPISGHKSVSWYQQVLGQGPQFIFQYYEKEERGRGNFPDRFSARQFPNYSSELNVNALLLGDSALYLCARSPGDGHQPQHFGDGTRLSIL.

This clone showed up just once. The chain joins TRBV29-1 to TRBJ2-2; TRBD2 aligns across 10 bases. Trimming took 7 bases from V and 0 from J; bases not matched to a gene: 14. Germline loops: CDR1 SQVTM, CDR2 ANQGSEA. The CDR3 loop spans 18 amino acids. CDR3 DNA sequence: TGCAGCGCCAGGGGGTCTACTAGCGGGGCCACGAACACCGGGGAGCTGTTTTTT. Translating it yields CSARGSTSGATNTGELFF.

Notes on this clone: Other DNA sequences in the same sample also yield this CDR3. The chain uses TRBV19 and TRBJ1-5, with 12 bases aligning to TRBD1. With V trimmed by 8 bases and J by 7 bases, 9 bases remained unmatched. Germline V lookup: CDR1 LNHDA, CDR2 SQIVND (reference sequence). The CDR3 covers 15 residues. CDR3 region: CASSTGTGGRQPQHF. CDR3 coding DNA: TGTGCCAGTTCTACCGGGACAGGGGGCAGGCAGCCCCAGCATTTT. Complete variable domain (other parts from reference TRBV19 and TRBJ1-5): DGGITQSPKYLFRKEGQNVTLSCEQNLNHDAMYWYRQDPGQGLRLIYYSQIVNDFQKGDIAEGYSVSREKKESFPLTVTSAQKNPTAFYLCASSTGTGGRQPQHFGDGTRLSIL.

This chain joins TRBV6-5 and TRBJ1-1, with D perhaps matching TRBD1 (5 bases). The CDR3 has 14 residues. Germline assignment: CDR1 MNHEY and CDR2 SVGAGI. V was pared by 2 bases and J by 4 bases, with 11 bases between. The CDR3 sequence: CASSYGPGGTEAFF. The DNA of the CDR3 is TGTGCCAGCAGTTACGGGCCGGGGGGCACTGAAGCTTTCTTT.

This chain links TRBV19 with TRBJ2-5; maybe TRBD2 (5 bases). The CDR3 totals 13 residues. From germline, CDR1 is LNHDA and CDR2 SQIVND (reference sequence). V was trimmed by 4 bases and J by 5 bases, leaving 11 bases between them. CDR3 protein: CASSTWGEETQYF. The CDR3 coding sequence is TGTGCCAGTAGTACTTGGGGAGAGGAGACCCAGTACTTC.

V and J are TRBV13 and TRBJ2-7; 9 bases are shared with TRBD2. Germline-derived CDR1 and CDR2 are PRHDT and FYEKMQ (reference sequence). The CDR3 consists of 17 residues. Germline trimming cut 6 bases from V and 2 bases from J; bases unmatched to any gene: 14. For the CDR3, the DNA is TGTGCCAGCAGTGATAGAGGGGCGGGAGGGTTCACCTACGAGCAGTACTTC. As protein: CASSDRGAGGFTYEQYF.

The rearrangement links TRBV7-6 to TRBJ2-7, with D tentatively TRBD2 (6 bases). Deletions cut 1 base from V and 6 bases from J, with 22 bases between. CDR1 is SGHVS, CDR2 FNYEAQ, per germline. The CDR3 is 17 residues long. CDR3 sequence (DNA): TGTGCCAGCAGCTTAGTGGCGCCCGGGGGAACCCACTCCGAGCAGTACTTC. It translates to CASSLVAPGGTHSEQYF.

V is TRBV5-1 and J is TRBJ2-5, with a weak D call TRBD2 (6 bases). In germline, CDR1 is SGHRS, CDR2 YFSETQ. This CDR3 is built from 15 residues. V lost 3 bases and J lost 2, with 14 bases in between. The CDR3 spells CASSSEGPPQETQYF. CDR3 nucleotides: TGCGCCAGCAGCTCGGAGGGACCGCCACAAGAGACCCAGTACTTC.

The chain carries TRBV13 and TRBJ1-1, with TRBD1 matching 7 bases. This CDR3 has 15 amino acids. V was clipped by 6 bases and J by 0 bases; unmatched bases: 7. Germline CDR1 PRHDT, CDR2 FYEKMQ (reference sequence). CDR3 sequence (DNA): TGTGCCAGCAGGCTGGGACAGTCAATGAACACTGAAGCTTTCTTT. Translating gives CASRLGQSMNTEAFF.

This clone was counted once. This chain joins TRBV15 and TRBJ1-1, with D possibly matching TRBD1 (5 bases). The CDR3 extends over 15 amino acids. The ends were cut back, 0 bases at V and 3 bases at J, with 11 bases in the middle. The germline gives CDR1 LNHNV, CDR2 YYDKDF (reference sequence). The CDR3 spells CATSRESGMDTEAFF. CDR3 bases: TGTGCCACCAGCAGAGAATCAGGGATGGACACTGAAGCTTTCTTT.

The chain joins TRBV5-1 to TRBJ2-5; D ambiguous. The CDR3 covers 14 residues. The V gene's germline CDR1 is SGHRS and CDR2 YFSETQ. The germline V and J ends were trimmed by 0 bases and 2 bases, with 8 bases remaining between them. The CDR3 sequence: CASSLGTAQETQYF. CDR3 DNA: TGCGCCAGCAGCTTGGGGACCGCTCAAGAGACCCAGTACTTC.

V and J are TRBV28 and TRBJ1-5, with D uncertain. Per the germline V gene, CDR1 is MDHEN and CDR2 is SYDVKM. Deletions cut 2 bases from V and 8 bases from J, with 7 bases between. This CDR3 contains 12 residues. In nucleotides, the CDR3 is TGTGCCAGCAGTTTAGCTAGGGAGCCCCAGCATTTT. Residues: CASSLAREPQHF.

The chain combines TRBV19 with TRBJ1-1, with 7 bases matching TRBD1. The CDR3 spans 15 residues. CDR1 LNHDA and CDR2 SQIVND come from the germline V gene (reference sequence). V was clipped by 7 bases and J by 5 bases; unmatched bases: 13. CDR3 nucleotide sequence: TGTGCCAGTAACAGTAGGGGGGACAGTCGGACTGAAGCTTTCTTT. Residues: CASNSRGDSRTEAFF.

The chain uses TRBV19 and TRBJ2-3, with TRBD2 as a possible D gene (6 bases). The CDR3 is made up of 13 amino acids. Germline V CDR1 and CDR2: LNHDA, SQIVND (reference sequence). V was trimmed by 6 bases and J by 0 bases, leaving 7 bases between them. CDR3 in DNA: TGTGCCAGTAGAGGGACTAGCACAGATACGCAGTATTTT. It specifies CASRGTSTDTQYF.

A few counts support this clone. The rearrangement uses TRBV10-3 and TRBJ1-1, with 8 bases identical to TRBD1. Per the germline V gene, CDR1 is ENHRY and CDR2 is SYGVKD. The CDR3 sequence is 15 residues long. J was trimmed by 0 bases and V by 2 bases; bases with no gene match: 2. Here the CDR3 reads CAISEQGAMNTEAFF. The CDR3 DNA follows: TGTGCCATCAGTGAGCAGGGGGCCATGAACACTGAAGCTTTCTTT.

The gene calls are TRBV5-1 and TRBJ2-7; perhaps D is TRBD1 or TRBD2 (5 bases each). This CDR3 comprises 14 residues. The V gene lost 4 bases and the J gene lost 0 bases, with 11 bases spanning the gap. The V gene's germline CDR1 is SGHRS and CDR2 YFSETQ. CDR3 sequence: CASSPPGSSYEQYF. The CDR3 DNA follows: TGCGCCAGCAGCCCCCCAGGGAGCTCCTACGAGCAGTACTTC.

The chain links TRBV6-6 to TRBJ1-2, with no clear D. The CDR3 consists of 14 residues. CDR1 and CDR2 (germline): MNHNY, SVGAGI (reference sequence). The V and J ends lost 2 bases and 0 bases respectively, with 7 bases between them. The CDR3 is CASSYLPANYGYTF. For the CDR3, the DNA is TGTGCCAGCAGTTACCTCCCAGCTAACTATGGCTACACCTTC.

This clone was seen a few times. The chain carries TRBV6-6 and TRBJ1-6, with D uncertain. Germline-derived CDR1 and CDR2 are MNHNY and SVGAGI (reference sequence). Trimming left V 6 bases short and J 7 bases short, with 7 bases between. CDR3 length: 12 residues. This chain's CDR3 is CASRLANSPLHF. The CDR3 DNA follows: TGTGCCAGCAGGCTCGCGAATTCACCCCTCCACTTT.

V usage is TRBV2 and J usage is TRBJ2-6; no clear D. V lost 5 bases to trimming and J lost 8 bases, with 1 base between them. From germline, CDR1 is SNHLY and CDR2 FYNNEI. This CDR3 has 10 residues. In DNA form, the CDR3 reads TGTGCCAGCAGTACCAACGTCCTGACTTTC. Translating it yields CASSTNVLTF. The whole variable domain, remainder taken from reference TRBV2 and TRBJ2-6, is EPEVTQTPSHQVTQMGQEVILRCVPISNHLYFYWYRQILGQKVEFLVSFYNNEISEKSEIFDDQFSVERPDGSNFTLKIRSTKLEDSAMYFCASSTNVLTFGAGSRLTVL.

There are a few counts of this clone. J is TRBJ1-1 and V is TRBV28; D is perhaps TRBD1 (5 bases). CDR1 is MDHEN, CDR2 SYDVKM, per germline. The CDR3 is 14 amino acids. The V end was cut by 4 bases, the J end by 4 bases, with 13 bases between. In DNA form, the CDR3 reads TGTGCCAGCAGTTGGGGGGTGGATGGCACTGAAGCTTTCTTT. It specifies CASSWGVDGTEAFF.

The CDR3 spells CASSSPSGTGGYEQYF. CDR3 coding DNA: TGTGCCAGCAGTTCTCCATCCGGCACAGGGGGTTACGAGCAGTACTTC. The chain is built from TRBV27 and TRBJ2-7; 8 positions match TRBD1. Germline V gives CDR1 MNHEY, CDR2 SMNVEV (reference sequence). The CDR3 is 16 residues long. The V segment lost 4 bases and the J segment 4 bases; nucleotides outside the gene matches: 12.

The chain is built from TRBV6-1 and TRBJ2-7; 10 bases map to TRBD2. Germline V lookup: CDR1 MNHNS, CDR2 SASEGT. The CDR3 totals 14 residues. V lost 6 bases to trimming and J lost 5 bases; unmatched junction nucleotides: 7. The CDR3, as DNA: TGTGCCAGCAGGCTAGCGGGGGCGACTGACGAGCAGTACTTC. Encoded protein: CASRLAGATDEQYF.

This clone occurred a few times. The DNA for the CDR3 is TGCAGTGCTCCTAAGTACGAGCAGTACTTC. This codes for CSAPKYEQYF. V and J are TRBV20-1 and TRBJ2-7; D unclear. CDR1 and CDR2 (germline): DFQATT, SNEGSKA (reference sequence). The V gene lost 5 bases and the J gene lost 4 bases, with 6 bases spanning the gap. This CDR3 has 10 residues.

The chain recombines TRBV6-6 with TRBJ2-5; possibly TRBD2 for D (6 bases). V lost 6 bases and J 0 bases, leaving 11 bases between the germline ends. Germline assignment: CDR1 MNHNY and CDR2 SVGAGI (reference sequence). This CDR3 region has 14 residues. For the CDR3, the DNA is TGTGCCAGCAGGGGAGGCCGGGACCAAGAGACCCAGTACTTC. This translates into CASRGGRDQETQYF.

This clone was picked up one time. The V gene is TRBV9, the J gene TRBJ2-1, with D possibly TRBD2 on 6 matching bases. In germline, CDR1 is SGDLS, CDR2 YYNGEE. Trimming removed 3 bases from V and 8 bases from J, with 18 bases in between. This CDR3 region has 15 residues. The CDR3 sequence is CASSASGAPTDEQFF. The CDR3 nucleotides read TGTGCCAGCAGCGCATCGGGAGCCCCTACGGATGAGCAGTTCTTC.

This chain connects TRBV7-6 to TRBJ1-6; TRBD1 matches 7 bases. Germline V gene lookup returns CDR1 SGHVS and CDR2 FNYEAQ. Trimming took 3 bases from V and 8 from J; bases not matched to a gene: 4. This CDR3 comprises 14 residues. The CDR3 DNA reads as TGTGCCAGCAGCTTGGGACAGAGGGATTCACCCCTCCACTTT. Translating it yields CASSLGQRDSPLHF.

The chain recombines TRBV2 with TRBJ1-6; 8 bases are shared with TRBD1. The germline CDR1 and CDR2 sequences are SNHLY and FYNNEI. The trim removed 8 bases at V and 0 bases at J, leaving 6 bases unmatched. This CDR3 is built from 16 residues. Here the CDR3 reads CASQSGGVSYNSPLHF. CDR3 coding DNA: TGTGCCAGCCAGTCAGGGGGCGTCTCCTATAATTCACCCCTCCACTTT.

This chain joins TRBV5-6 and TRBJ1-2; no reliable D call. The germline V gene has CDR1 SGHDT and CDR2 YYEEEE. Between the trimmed V and J ends, which lost 2 bases and 7 bases, there was a span of 15 bases. This CDR3 is built from 14 residues. The CDR3 loop reads CASSLRGNPSGYTF. CDR3 bases: TGTGCCAGCAGCTTACGAGGTAACCCCAGTGGCTACACCTTC.